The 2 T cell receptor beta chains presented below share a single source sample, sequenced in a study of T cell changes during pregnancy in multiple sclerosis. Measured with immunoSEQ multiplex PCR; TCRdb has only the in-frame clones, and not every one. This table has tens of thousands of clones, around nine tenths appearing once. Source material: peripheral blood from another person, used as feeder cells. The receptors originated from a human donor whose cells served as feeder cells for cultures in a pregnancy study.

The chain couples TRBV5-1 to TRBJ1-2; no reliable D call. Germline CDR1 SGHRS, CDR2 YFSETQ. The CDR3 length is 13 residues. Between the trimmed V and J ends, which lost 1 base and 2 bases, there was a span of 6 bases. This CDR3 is CASSLPGNYGYTF. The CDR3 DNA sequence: TGCGCCAGCAGCTTGCCCGGGAACTATGGCTACACCTTC.

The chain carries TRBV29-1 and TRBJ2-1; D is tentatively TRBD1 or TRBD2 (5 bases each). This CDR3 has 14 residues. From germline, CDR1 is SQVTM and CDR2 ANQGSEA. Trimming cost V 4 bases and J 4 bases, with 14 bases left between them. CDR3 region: CSVGPGALYNEQFF. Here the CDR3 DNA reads TGCAGCGTTGGCCCCGGGGCCCTATACAATGAGCAGTTCTTC.